This T cell receptor (beta chain) derives from a study of CD8 T cells in ankylosing spondylitis. From germline, CDR1 is SGHRS and CDR2 YFSETQ. The V gene lost 2 bases and the J gene lost 6 bases, with 10 bases spanning the gap. The CDR3 totals 13 residues. TCRdb analysed the 5' RACE reads with MiXCR anew, one entry per CDR3 protein. The table includes about 110,000 distinct CDR3 sequences, 24% detected once. The receptor's source is a male donor with ankylosing spondylitis. Specimen: synovial fluid, either unsorted or a sorted T cell fraction (not recorded which). The J gene is TRBJ2-3, the V gene TRBV5-1; D not resolved. DNA for the CDR3: TGCGCCAGCAGCTTAACCTTGGAGGATACGCAGTATTTT. Protein product: CASSLTLEDTQYF.